This entry features one TCR beta chain sequence. Its antigen remains unknown. The sample carries other DNA sequences with the same CDR3. The germline gives CDR1 SNHLY, CDR2 FYNNEI. V gave up 6 bases and J gave up 0 bases; unmatched junction bases: 3. The CDR3 is made up of 14 amino acids. The data were obtained in a study of shared clonotypes between healthy human individuals. On the study more broadly: CD4 naive cells filled three plates per donor, CD4 memory three, CD8 naive two and CD8 memory one. Overall study results and limits: Several donors held about 4.6% of naive CD4 clonotypes in common. Blood was the only sampled material, and tissue repertoires likely differ. With few donors, the genetic and exposure-history diversity represented was limited.

The assay was immunoSEQ multiplex PCR, and TCRdb's table has in-frame clones only and misses some. The data hold over a million clones, with 95% to 97% observed a single time. The sample consisted of naive CD4+ T cells sorted from blood. Documented subset: CD45RA+ positively selected. The gene calls are TRBV2 and TRBJ1-1; 8 bases agree with TRBD1. This TCR was recovered from a man between 25 and 39 years old in good health. This chain's CDR3 is CASSSQGVNTEAFF. CDR3 coding DNA: TGTGCCAGCAGCTCACAGGGGGTGAACACTGAAGCTTTCTTT. Full variable domain (missing parts from reference TRBV2 and TRBJ1-1): EPEVTQTPSHQVTQMGQEVILRCVPISNHLYFYWYRQILGQKVEFLVSFYNNEISEKSEIFDDQFSVERPDGSNFTLKIRSTKLEDSAMYFCASSSQGVNTEAFFGQGTRLTVV.